These T cell receptor beta chains were read from a single sample in a study of blood T cell repertoires in COVID-19. Only in-frame clones appear in the TCRdb table, and some are missing; sequencing was by immunoSEQ multiplex PCR. In the table there are about 240,000 clones, roughly 86% of which are singletons. Sequences were obtained from PBMCs or T cells enriched from blood (not recorded which). All receptors derive from a woman aged 40 to 50 with acute COVID-19. Each CDR3 is given with its conserved first and last residue. Each record gives: clone size, D gene, V gene, J gene, CDR3 DNA, CDR3 protein. D genes are given only for firm matches. Only part of the rows carry a size: once, few, many, or a class if the clone is expanded.

-	-	TRBV24-1	TRBJ2-7	TGTGCCATCCTAGGGCCAGGGAAACAAGACTACGAGCAGTACTTC	CAILGPGKQDYEQYF
-	-	TRBV2	TRBJ2-5	TGTGCCAGCAGTGAAGCGCTGGGGGGGCGGGAGACCCAGTACTTC	CASSEALGGRETQYF
once	TRBD1	TRBV24-1	TRBJ1-6	TGTGCCACCAGTGACGGACAGGGTTTTTATAATTCACCCCTCCACTTT	CATSDGQGFYNSPLHF
-	-	TRBV11-3	TRBJ2-1	TGTGCCAGCAGACAACGAAACTCCTACAATGAGCAGTTCTTC	CASRQRNSYNEQFF
once	TRBD1	TRBV27	TRBJ2-5	TGTGCCAGCAGGGGGGGACAGGGGACGGAGACCCAGTACTTC	CASRGGQGTETQYF
-	TRBD2	TRBV5-6	TRBJ2-1	TGTGCCAGCAGTCGGACTAGCGGCACCTACAATGAGCAGTTCTTC	CASSRTSGTYNEQFF
-	TRBD1	TRBV19	TRBJ2-7	TGTGCCAGTAGCCGACAGGGGGCACACGAGCAGTACTTC	CASSRQGAHEQYF
-	TRBD1	TRBV27	TRBJ1-1	TGTGCCAGCAGTTCCGGGACAGGGAACACTGAAGCTTTCTTT	CASSSGTGNTEAFF
-	-	TRBV11-3	TRBJ1-3	TGTGCCAGCAGCTTAGCGGACAGTTCCTCTGGAAACACCATATATTTT	CASSLADSSSGNTIYF
-	TRBD1	TRBV19	TRBJ1-6	TGTGCCAGTAGCAGGGACAGGGCAAATAATTCACCCCTCCACTTT	CASSRDRANNSPLHF
-	-	TRBV3-1/TRBV3-2	TRBJ2-2	TGTGCCAGCAGTACCATACGACAGATCACCGGGGAGCTGTTTTTT	CASSTIRQITGELFF